The next 12 T cell receptor beta chains were all read from a single sample in a study of glioma-infiltrating T cells. Using RNA template, CDR3s of TCR alpha and beta were amplified with iRepertoire arm-PCR. TCRdb reanalysed the multiplex PCR reads using MiXCR and keeps one entry per CDR3 protein. The table includes about 410,000 distinct CDR3 sequences, roughly two fifths detected once. The sequencing input was glioma tissue, nonneoplastic brain tissue, or PBMCs (not recorded which). These receptors were taken from a human donor with low-grade glioma or glioblastoma, undergoing nonglioma brain surgery, or in good health (not recorded which).

This clonotype was counted many times. This chain uses TRBV20-1 with TRBJ2-3; no firm D call. CDR3 length: 15 residues. V was cut by 3 bases and J by 3 bases, with 16 bases left in between. The germline CDR1 and CDR2 sequences are DFQATT and SNEGSKA (reference sequence). The chain's CDR3 is CSASGPIRSTDTQYF. The CDR3 coding sequence is TGCAGTGCTAGCGGACCTATACGGTCAACAGATACGCAGTATTTT.

This clonotype was seen ten or more times. The chain joins TRBV27 to TRBJ2-1; unclear D gene. Trimming cost V 5 bases and J 10 bases, with 21 bases left between them. This CDR3 is built from 15 residues. Germline CDR1 and CDR2: MNHEY and SMNVEV (reference sequence). CDR3 in amino acids: CASSADRLLIGEQFF. In DNA form, the CDR3 reads TGTGCCAGCAGTGCCGACCGGCTCTTAATTGGGGAGCAGTTCTTC.

The rearrangement links TRBV28 to TRBJ2-5; tentatively, D is TRBD2 (5 bases). This CDR3 is 13 amino acids long. Germline V lookup: CDR1 MDHEN, CDR2 SYDVKM. Trimming removed 2 bases at V and 5 bases at J, with 9 bases between. CDR3 region: CASSLEGGETQYF. The CDR3 region has the DNA TGTGCCAGCAGTTTAGAGGGTGGGGAGACCCAGTACTTC.

This clonotype was counted at least ten times. This chain joins TRBV27 and TRBJ2-1; D not resolved. With 3 bases removed from V and 9 bases from J, the gap between germline ends came to 18 bases. CDR1 and CDR2 from the germline V gene are MNHEY and SMNVEV (reference sequence). The CDR3 runs 15 residues. The CDR3 DNA sequence: TGTGCCAGCAGTTTTTCGGCTACAATGAAGGGTGAGCAGTTCTTC. Translated: CASSFSATMKGEQFF.

Only a few counts were recorded for this clonotype. This sequence joins TRBV4-1 and TRBJ1-1, with D possibly TRBD1 on 5 matching bases. The CDR3 is made up of 14 amino acids. V dropped 3 bases and J dropped 0 bases, with 8 bases sitting between them. Germline CDR1 and CDR2: MGHRA and YSYEKL. The chain's CDR3 is CASSQGPMNTEAFF. CDR3 nucleotide sequence: TGCGCCAGCAGCCAGGGACCCATGAACACTGAAGCTTTCTTT.

The rearrangement links TRBV3-1 to TRBJ1-3; D remains unclear. Germline CDR1 LGHDT, CDR2 YNNKEL (reference sequence). This CDR3 is built from 18 residues. Deletions cut 4 bases from V and 6 bases from J, with 25 bases between. Here the CDR3 DNA reads TGTGCCAGCAGCCGAGATCCCTTACACAATTGGCCTGTAAACACCATATATTTT. It specifies CASSRDPLHNWPVNTIYF.

In its sample, this clonotype was seen many times. V and J are TRBV27 and TRBJ1-3, with D hard to call. V was pared by 1 base and J by 4 bases, with 5 bases between. The CDR3 contains 13 residues. Germline CDR1 reads MNHEY; CDR2 reads SMNVEV (reference sequence). The CDR3 here is CASSLYRGNTIYF. The CDR3 DNA follows: TGTGCCAGCAGTTTATATAGGGGAAACACCATATATTTT.

The rearrangement joins TRBV4-2 to TRBJ2-1; TRBD2 matches at 11 bases. V shed 8 bases, J shed 6 bases, and the junction held 6 bases outside the gene matches. The V gene's germline CDR1 is LGHNA and CDR2 YNFKEQ. The CDR3 is 14 amino acids. The CDR3 DNA follows: TGTGCCAGCTCCATAGCGGGAGGGAGCAATGAGCAGTTCTTC. This sequence encodes CASSIAGGSNEQFF.

This clonotype was seen a handful of times. This chain joins TRBV10-2 and TRBJ1-1; the D gene is possibly TRBD1 (5 bases). Between the trimmed V and J ends, which lost 1 base and 1 base, there was a span of 7 bases. Germline CDR1 WSHSY, CDR2 SAAADI. The CDR3 has 14 residues. The CDR3 DNA reads TGCGCCAGCAGTGAGTGGGGGGGGAACACTGAAGCTTTCTTT. Translating gives CASSEWGGNTEAFF.

The V call is TRBV28, the J call TRBJ2-7; weak D call: TRBD2 (6 bases). The length of the CDR3 is 9 residues. Per germline, CDR1 MDHEN and CDR2 SYDVKM. The V and J ends lost 11 bases and 6 bases respectively, with 8 bases between them. Here the CDR3 reads CAGGIEQYF. The DNA for the CDR3 is TGTGCCGGCGGGATCGAGCAGTACTTC. The variable domain in full, completed from reference TRBV28 and TRBJ2-7, reads DVKVTQSSRYLVKRTGEKVFLECVQDMDHENMFWYRQDPGLGLRLIYFSYDVKMKEKGDIPEGYSVSREKKERFSLILESASTNQTSMYLCAGGIEQYFGPGTRLTVT.

With respect to this clonotype: One junction end disagrees with the germline gene, perhaps due to a read error. The CDR3 bases are TGTGCCAGCAGCCAAGATACCCAAGGGAGGAGCATGGGCGAGCAGTACTTT. As protein: CASSQDTQGRSMGEQYF. This chain links TRBV7-2 with TRBJ2-7, with D possibly being TRBD2 (6 bases). This CDR3 spans 17 amino acids. The V gene's germline CDR1 is SGHTA and CDR2 FQGNSA.

As regards this clonotype: The junction does not match germline at one end; this may be a read error. The rearrangement joins TRBV28 to TRBJ2-3; 13 bases map to TRBD2. Per germline, CDR1 MDHEN and CDR2 SYDVKM. This CDR3 has 16 amino acids. CDR3 nucleotide sequence: TGTGCCAGCAGTTCCCGACTAGCGGGAGGCACAGATACGCAGTGTTTT. The encoded protein is CASSSRLAGGTDTQCF.